These 8 T cell receptor beta chains originate from one sample sequenced in a study of cytomegalovirus exposure and HLA in healthy donors (dated by TCRdb to 2017 to 2019). The library was prepared using the immunoSEQ multiplex PCR assay. A mixture of 60 forward primers for TCR Vbeta segments and 13 reverse primers for TCR Jbeta segments was used in the multiplex PCR. The source is immuneACCESS, and TCRdb retained only in-frame sequences with V and J called. Part of the clones is not carried over; for the studies checked, unresolved V genes explain less than half of this, and the remainder is unexplained. The sample table records about 130,000 clones; about four fifths of these occur just once. Roughly 4% of the sample is held by the ten biggest clonotypes. The sample was PBMCs. These receptors were collected from a woman aged 40 to 50 in good health and CMV-seronegative.

The chain joins TRBV4-2 to TRBJ2-2, with 8 bases fitting TRBD1. The CDR3 totals 15 residues. The V and J ends lost 4 bases and 5 bases, in that order; junction bases with no gene match: 6. The germline V gene encodes CDR1 LGHNA and CDR2 YNFKEQ. The CDR3 sequence: CASSRQGARTGELFF. DNA of the CDR3: TGTGCCAGCAGCCGGCAGGGGGCGAGGACCGGGGAGCTGTTTTTT.

The chain links TRBV28 to TRBJ1-5; 10 bases map to TRBD1. Trimming at V came to 3 bases and at J to 2 bases, leaving 7 bases not matched to a gene. The length of the CDR3 is 17 residues. Germline assignment: CDR1 MDHEN and CDR2 SYDVKM. The CDR3 protein is CASSFPTGGHGNQPQHF. CDR3 bases: TGTGCCAGCAGTTTCCCGACAGGGGGCCACGGCAATCAGCCCCAGCATTTT.

The chain combines TRBV4-2 with TRBJ2-3; D is perhaps TRBD1 (5 bases). The CDR3 is made up of 17 amino acids. Germline assignment: CDR1 LGHNA and CDR2 YNFKEQ. The V and J ends lost 1 base and 6 bases respectively, with 20 bases between them. The CDR3 DNA follows: TGTGCCAGCAGCCAAGGGGCTTGGGAATTAGGGGCGGATACGCAGTATTTT. It yields the protein CASSQGAWELGADTQYF.

The chain has TRBV28 and TRBJ2-7; 7 nucleotides align to TRBD2. Losses at the gene ends were 0 bases for V and 1 base for J; bases not matched to a gene: 3. The CDR3 consists of 15 residues. From germline, CDR1 is MDHEN and CDR2 SYDVKM. The CDR3 loop reads CASSLWGGGSYEQYF. The CDR3 coding sequence is TGTGCCAGCAGTTTATGGGGCGGGGGTTCCTACGAGCAGTACTTC.

In this sample, this clone turned up once. In nucleotides, the CDR3 is TGTGCCAGCAGAAGCCGGGACAGGGGGCGCGTAACTGAAGCTTTCTTT. Its translation: CASRSRDRGRVTEAFF. The chain has TRBV4-2 and TRBJ1-1, with 12 bases lining up with TRBD1. CDR3 size: 16 residues. Trimming removed 6 bases from V and 5 bases from J; junction bases left unmatched: 10. Looked up from germline, CDR1 is LGHNA and CDR2 is YNFKEQ.

The V gene is TRBV7-8, the J gene TRBJ1-6; the D is unclear. The CDR3 is 15 amino acids. Germline loops: CDR1 SGHVS, CDR2 FQNEAQ. V shed 1 base and J shed 9 bases, with 13 bases lying between them. The CDR3 DNA reads TGTGCCAGCAGCTTAGGATCAGGAGGCGGTTCACCCCTCCACTTT. It encodes CASSLGSGGGSPLHF.

This clone was detected a few times. The gene calls are TRBV15 and TRBJ1-2; D gene ambiguous. Trimming left V 1 base short and J 0 bases short, with 9 bases between. CDR3 length: 15 residues. Germline assignment: CDR1 LNHNV and CDR2 YYDKDF (reference sequence). The CDR3: CATSRGVLANYGYTF. CDR3 DNA sequence: TGTGCCACCAGCAGAGGGGTCCTAGCTAACTATGGCTACACCTTC.

This clone showed up just once. The chain links TRBV19 to TRBJ1-3; 7 bases line up with TRBD1. CDR3 length: 15 amino acids. Germline assignment: CDR1 LNHDA and CDR2 SQIVND (reference sequence). Trimming took 1 base from V and 7 from J; bases not matched to a gene: 7. The CDR3 DNA reads TGTGCCAGTAGTATAGGAGCAGGGGGTCGCAACACCATATATTTT. This codes for CASSIGAGGRNTIYF.